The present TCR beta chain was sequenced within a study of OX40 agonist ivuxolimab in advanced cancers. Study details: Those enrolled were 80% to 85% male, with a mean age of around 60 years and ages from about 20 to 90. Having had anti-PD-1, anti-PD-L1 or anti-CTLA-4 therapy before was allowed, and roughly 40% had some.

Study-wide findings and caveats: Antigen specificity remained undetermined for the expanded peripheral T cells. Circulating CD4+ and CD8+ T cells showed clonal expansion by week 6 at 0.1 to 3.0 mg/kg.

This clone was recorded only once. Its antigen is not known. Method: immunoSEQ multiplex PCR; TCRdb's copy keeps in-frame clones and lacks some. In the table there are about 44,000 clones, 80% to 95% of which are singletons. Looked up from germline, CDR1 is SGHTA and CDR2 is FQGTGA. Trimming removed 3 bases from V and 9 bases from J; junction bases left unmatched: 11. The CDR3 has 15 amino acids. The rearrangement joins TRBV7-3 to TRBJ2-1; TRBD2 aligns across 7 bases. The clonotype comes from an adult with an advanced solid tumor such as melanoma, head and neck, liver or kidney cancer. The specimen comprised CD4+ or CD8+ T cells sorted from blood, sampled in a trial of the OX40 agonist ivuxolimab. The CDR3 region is CASSFDAGELGEQFF. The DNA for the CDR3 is TGTGCCAGCAGCTTTGACGCGGGAGAATTGGGTGAGCAGTTCTTC.